What follows are 27 T cell receptor beta chains derived from one specimen sequenced in a study of control samples from healthy donors and cancer patients. Profiled with immunoSEQ multiplex PCR; TCRdb holds only in-frame clones, not every one. This table has approximately 70,000 clones, about 92% appearing once. Sequencing was carried out using PBMCs. These receptors were collected from a man aged 55 to 70 with colorectal cancer.

The CDR3: CASSADSYEQYF. The CDR3 nucleotides read TGTGCCAGCTCGGCGGACAGTTACGAGCAGTACTTC. V usage is TRBV18 and J usage is TRBJ2-7; tentative D call: TRBD1 (6 bases). The length of the CDR3 is 12 residues. The V end was cut by 6 bases, the J end by 4 bases, with 10 bases between. Germline values: CDR1 KGHSH, CDR2 LQKENI.

V gene TRBV12-5 combines with J gene TRBJ1-2; 9 nucleotides line up with TRBD1. From germline, CDR1 is LGHNT and CDR2 FRNRAP. The CDR3 is made up of 15 amino acids. The J segment lost 4 bases and the V segment lost 4 bases, leaving 7 bases of the junction unmatched. DNA of the CDR3: TGTGCTAGTGGTTACGACAGGGGGGTTCGCTATGGCTACACCTTC. Translation gives CASGYDRGVRYGYTF.

V usage is TRBV15 and J usage is TRBJ2-3; 12 bases map to TRBD1. Trimming removed 3 bases from V and 6 bases from J; junction bases left unmatched: 4. The CDR3 extends over 15 amino acids. Per the germline V gene, CDR1 is LNHNV and CDR2 is YYDKDF (reference sequence). Here the CDR3 DNA reads TGTGCCACCAGCAGTGGGACAGGGGGCGCGGATACGCAGTATTTT. Residues: CATSSGTGGADTQYF.

The rearrangement links TRBV5-1 to TRBJ2-2, with D hard to call. Germline CDR1 reads SGHRS; CDR2 reads YFSETQ. Trimming stripped 2 bases from V and 4 bases from J, with 6 bases between. CDR3 size: 13 residues. CDR3 in DNA: TGCGCCAGCAGCTTTCAGCCCACCGGGGAGCTGTTTTTT. Its protein is CASSFQPTGELFF.

This sequence joins TRBV19 and TRBJ1-1; D is uncertain. Trimming stripped 4 bases from V and 6 bases from J, with 15 bases between. This CDR3 contains 14 residues. Germline V lookup: CDR1 LNHDA, CDR2 SQIVND (reference sequence). The CDR3 spells CASSTEGILAEAFF. For the CDR3, the DNA is TGTGCCAGTAGTACAGAGGGCATTTTGGCTGAAGCTTTCTTT.

The chain recombines TRBV6-6 with TRBJ1-1; 7 bases align to TRBD1. V shed 0 bases and J 0 bases; nucleotides not matched to a gene: 1. This CDR3 contains 15 residues. Germline values: CDR1 MNHNY, CDR2 SVGAGI (reference sequence). CDR3 region: CASSYSQGVNTEAFF. The DNA for the CDR3 is TGTGCCAGCAGTTACTCGCAGGGGGTGAACACTGAAGCTTTCTTT.

This rearrangement joins TRBV7-3 to TRBJ2-6; D may match TRBD1 or TRBD2 (5 bases each). This CDR3 contains 18 residues. Germline-derived CDR1 and CDR2 are SGHTA and FQGTGA. V was shortened by 2 bases and J by 0 bases, with 14 bases between the two germline ends. The CDR3 region has the DNA TGTGCCAGCAGCTTATCAGGGACCGGGACCTCTGGGGCCAACGTCCTGACTTTC. Protein sequence: CASSLSGTGTSGANVLTF.

J is TRBJ2-5 and V is TRBV11-3; TRBD1 is a possible D gene (5 bases). This CDR3 contains 15 residues. Per the germline V gene, CDR1 is SGHNT and CDR2 is YENEEA. The germline V and J ends were trimmed by 1 base and 4 bases, with 13 bases remaining between them. CDR3 nucleotide sequence: TGTGCCAGCAGCTTAGGTGCAGGGCTCGGAGAGACCCAGTACTTC. Its translation: CASSLGAGLGETQYF.

The chain employs TRBV20-1 and TRBJ1-1; D is unclear. The V end lost 6 bases, the J end lost 1 base, and 6 bases lay between the germline ends. The CDR3 runs 11 residues. Per the germline V gene, CDR1 is DFQATT and CDR2 is SNEGSKA (reference sequence). The CDR3 coding sequence is TGCAGTGCCCCCAGGAACACTGAAGCTTTCTTT. Protein: CSAPRNTEAFF.

This chain links TRBV5-4 with TRBJ1-4, with D tentatively TRBD1 (6 bases). There are 16 residues in the CDR3. The V gene lost 1 base and the J gene lost 7 bases, with 17 bases spanning the gap. Germline V gene lookup returns CDR1 SGHNT and CDR2 YYREEE (reference sequence). The CDR3 protein is CASSLQQGLQVEKLFF. The DNA of the CDR3 is TGTGCCAGCAGCTTGCAACAGGGATTACAGGTTGAAAAACTGTTTTTT.

This clone was found once. The rearrangement uses TRBV5-4 and TRBJ2-3; D unresolved. The CDR3 totals 13 residues. The germline V and J ends were trimmed by 4 bases and 5 bases, with 11 bases remaining between them. The V gene's germline CDR1 is SGHNT and CDR2 YYREEE (reference sequence). As DNA, the CDR3 is TGTGCCAGCAGCCTTACGGTGGAAGATACGCAGTATTTT. Translating gives CASSLTVEDTQYF.

CDR3 nucleotides: TGTGCCAGCTCACCAGGCAGCTCTGGAAACACCATATATTTT. Its protein product is CASSPGSSGNTIYF. This chain joins TRBV18 and TRBJ1-3, with no clear D. Trimming left V 2 bases short and J 0 bases short, with 5 bases between. From germline, CDR1 is KGHSH and CDR2 LQKENI. The CDR3 covers 14 residues. Full variable domain (missing parts from reference TRBV18 and TRBJ1-3): NAGVMQNPRHLVRRRGQEARLRCSPMKGHSHVYWYRQLPEEGLKFMVYLQKENIIDESGMPKERFSAEFPKEGPSILRIQQVVRGDSAAYFCASSPGSSGNTIYFGEGSWLTVV.

The chain uses TRBV18 and TRBJ2-7; D is possibly TRBD1 (6 bases). Germline V lookup: CDR1 KGHSH, CDR2 LQKENI. CDR3 length: 13 amino acids. Trimming cost V 2 bases and J 4 bases, with 9 bases left between them. The CDR3 spells CASSPGTRYEQYF. CDR3 DNA: TGTGCCAGCTCACCAGGGACACGATACGAGCAGTACTTC.

The chain recombines TRBV3-1 (or the pseudogene TRBV3-2) with TRBJ2-5; D remains ambiguous. Germline CDR1 LGHDT, CDR2 YNNKEL (reference sequence). This CDR3 comprises 14 residues. V gave up 6 bases and J gave up 5 bases, with 16 bases separating them. The CDR3 coding sequence is TGTGCCAGCAGTCCCGGGCACCAAGGGGAGACCCAGTACTTC. Its translation is CASSPGHQGETQYF.

The CDR3 DNA is TGTGCCAGCAGCGCCCCCGGGACTCCCTTTAGCTCCTACGAGCAGTACTTC. This sequence encodes CASSAPGTPFSSYEQYF. The chain couples TRBV7-9 to TRBJ2-7; a weak D match, TRBD2 (6 bases). This CDR3 region has 17 residues. Trimming cost V 5 bases and J 0 bases, with 20 bases left between them. Germline V gives CDR1 SEHNR, CDR2 FQNEAQ (reference sequence).

The genes are TRBV11-2 and TRBJ2-7; 8 bases agree with TRBD1. The CDR3 covers 14 residues. Germline V gives CDR1 SGHAT, CDR2 FQNNGV. V shed 5 bases, J shed 2 bases, and the junction held 5 bases outside the gene matches. In nucleotides, the CDR3 is TGTGCCAGCAGCGTCCAGGGGGCGGCCTACGAGCAGTACTTC. Its protein product is CASSVQGAAYEQYF.

The J gene is TRBJ2-5, the V gene TRBV6-5; D call uncertain. Trimming stripped 8 bases from V and 1 base from J, with 11 bases between. The CDR3 runs 13 residues. Germline V lookup: CDR1 MNHEY, CDR2 SVGAGI. The CDR3 here is CASQREAQETQYF. The CDR3 DNA sequence: TGTGCCAGCCAAAGAGAAGCCCAAGAGACCCAGTACTTC.

V and J are TRBV6-4 and TRBJ1-2; 7 nucleotides agree with TRBD1. Germline-derived CDR1 and CDR2 are MRHNA and SNTAGT. V shed 6 bases and J 5 bases; nucleotides not matched to a gene: 6. This CDR3 is built from 13 residues. This CDR3 reads CASSRQGKYGYTF. CDR3 bases: TGTGCCAGCAGCAGACAGGGTAAGTATGGCTACACCTTC.

Here the CDR3 reads CASGLTPDGRPSSYNEQFF. The DNA for the CDR3 is TGTGCTAGTGGTTTGACCCCAGATGGACGGCCTAGCTCCTACAATGAGCAGTTCTTC. This chain uses TRBV12-5 with TRBJ2-1; D gene ambiguous. Germline V gene lookup returns CDR1 LGHNT and CDR2 FRNRAP. V dropped 2 bases and J dropped 0 bases, with 20 bases sitting between them. The CDR3 totals 19 residues. Drawing the rest from reference TRBV12-5 and TRBJ2-1, the complete variable domain is DARVTQTPRHKVTEMGQEVTMRCQPILGHNTVFWYRQTMMQGLELLAYFRNRAPLDDSGMPKDRFSAEMPDATLATLKIQPSEPRDSAVYFCASGLTPDGRPSSYNEQFFGPGTRLTVL.

V and J are TRBV5-6 and TRBJ2-3, with 11 bases lining up with TRBD2. J gave up 3 bases and V 3 bases, and 3 bases lay outside the gene matches. This CDR3 region has 15 residues. Germline V lookup: CDR1 SGHDT, CDR2 YYEEEE. This CDR3 is CASSWGLADTDTQYF. As DNA, the CDR3 is TGTGCCAGCAGCTGGGGACTAGCGGATACAGATACGCAGTATTTT.

V usage is TRBV6-5 and J usage is TRBJ2-7; D remains unclear. The CDR3 consists of 15 residues. Germline V CDR1 and CDR2: MNHEY, SVGAGI. Trimming removed 2 bases at V and 1 base at J, with 12 bases between. CDR3 sequence (DNA): TGTGCCAGCAGTTACGCTCGGGCAGTATCCTACGAGCAGTACTTC. This gives the protein CASSYARAVSYEQYF.

The gene calls are TRBV5-4 and TRBJ2-7; 11 nucleotides line up with TRBD1. This CDR3 region has 15 residues. The V gene end was trimmed by 2 bases and the J gene end by 2 bases; junction bases not matched to a gene: 3. Germline CDR1 and CDR2: SGHNT and YYREEE (reference sequence). The CDR3 here is CASSFGGQGAYEQYF. CDR3 in DNA: TGTGCCAGCAGCTTTGGGGGACAGGGGGCCTACGAGCAGTACTTC.

The V call is TRBV25-1, the J call TRBJ2-3; D is possibly TRBD2 (6 bases). The V gene's germline CDR1 is MGHDK and CDR2 SYGVNS. The CDR3 runs 15 residues. V was cut by 3 bases and J by 4 bases, with 14 bases left in between. CDR3 loop: CASSEGWRGADTQYF. As DNA, the CDR3 is TGTGCCAGCAGTGAGGGCTGGAGGGGAGCAGATACGCAGTATTTT.

V usage is TRBV15 and J usage is TRBJ2-5; 12 bases align to TRBD1. This CDR3 has 16 amino acids. Germline loops: CDR1 LNHNV, CDR2 YYDKDF (reference sequence). The junction had 7 bases not matched to a gene; V was cut back by 3 bases and J by 5 bases. This chain's CDR3 is CATSSRDRGLLETQYF. The CDR3 DNA reads TGTGCCACCAGCAGCCGGGACAGGGGGCTATTGGAGACCCAGTACTTC.

This rearrangement joins TRBV2 to TRBJ1-2; the match to TRBD1 covers 7 bases. This CDR3 is built from 14 residues. The germline V gene encodes CDR1 SNHLY and CDR2 FYNNEI. The V and J ends lost 6 bases and 1 base, in that order; junction bases with no gene match: 5. CDR3 residues: CASSYGQDNYGYTF. Here the CDR3 DNA reads TGTGCCAGCAGCTATGGACAGGATAACTATGGCTACACCTTC.

The rearrangement joins TRBV4-1 to TRBJ2-3; D unclear. Germline V CDR1 and CDR2: MGHRA, YSYEKL. The CDR3 consists of 14 residues. V lost 4 bases to trimming and J lost 4 bases, with 12 bases between them. Here the CDR3 DNA reads TGCGCCAGCAGCCGCGATATTCAGGCAGATACGCAGTATTTT. Translating gives CASSRDIQADTQYF.

The genes are TRBV19 and TRBJ1-2; D call uncertain. The CDR3 loop spans 12 amino acids. Per the germline V gene, CDR1 is LNHDA and CDR2 is SQIVND (reference sequence). V lost 7 bases to trimming and J lost 5 bases, with 11 bases between them. The chain's CDR3 is CASTTGWYGYTF. CDR3 in DNA: TGTGCCAGTACCACGGGTTGGTATGGCTACACCTTC.